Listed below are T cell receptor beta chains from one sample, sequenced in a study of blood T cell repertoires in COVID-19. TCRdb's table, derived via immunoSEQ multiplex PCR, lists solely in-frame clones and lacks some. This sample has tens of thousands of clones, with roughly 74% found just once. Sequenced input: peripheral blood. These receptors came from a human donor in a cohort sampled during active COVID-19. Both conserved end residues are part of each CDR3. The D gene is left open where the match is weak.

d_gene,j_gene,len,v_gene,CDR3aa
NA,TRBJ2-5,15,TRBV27,CASSRAGLRGETQYF
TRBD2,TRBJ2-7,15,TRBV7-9,CASSLLAGGSYEQYF
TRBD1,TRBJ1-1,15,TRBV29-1,CSVKAGTGQNTEAFF
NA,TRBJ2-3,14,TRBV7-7,CASSLRSSTDTQYF
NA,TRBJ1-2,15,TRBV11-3,CASSLNQWTLYGYTF
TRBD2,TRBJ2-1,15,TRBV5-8,CASSLGLAGGHEQFF
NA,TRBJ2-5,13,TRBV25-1,CASSQGGGETQYF
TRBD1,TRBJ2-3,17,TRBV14,CASSQDFGQGDTDTQYF
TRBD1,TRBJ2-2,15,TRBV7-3,CASSPGQGGTGELFF
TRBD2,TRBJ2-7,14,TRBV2,CASSEGGSSYEQYF
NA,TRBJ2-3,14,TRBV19,CASSIQSVTDTQYF
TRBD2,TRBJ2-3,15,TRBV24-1,CATSELAEGTDTQYF
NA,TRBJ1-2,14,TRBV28,CASSLGQQNYGYTF
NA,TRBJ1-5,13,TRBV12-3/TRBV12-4,CASSLNFNQPQHF
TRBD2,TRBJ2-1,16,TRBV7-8,CASRGRVAGGHNEQFF
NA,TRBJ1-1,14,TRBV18,CASSPPFRNTEAFF
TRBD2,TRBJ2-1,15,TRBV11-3,CASSPGTSRNGEQFF
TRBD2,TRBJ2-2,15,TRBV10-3,CAISRSGGNTGELFF
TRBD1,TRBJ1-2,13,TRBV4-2,CASSQGQGYGYTF
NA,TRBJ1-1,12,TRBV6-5,CASSYAQSEAFF
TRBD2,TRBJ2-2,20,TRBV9,CASSSQRTSGSLFGTGELFF
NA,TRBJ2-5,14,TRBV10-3,CAISDARGLETQYF
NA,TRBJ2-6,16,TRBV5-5,CASSRTFGVGANVLTF
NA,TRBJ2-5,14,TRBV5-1,CASSPGSGKETQYF
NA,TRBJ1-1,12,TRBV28,CASSLLRQRAFF
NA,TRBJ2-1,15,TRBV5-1,CASSLELLKYNEQFF
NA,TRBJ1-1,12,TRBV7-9,CASSFLRAEAFF
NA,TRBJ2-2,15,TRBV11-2,CASSLAGPHTGELFF
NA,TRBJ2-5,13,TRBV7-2,CASSPNAEETQYF